The next 7 T cell receptor beta chains were all read from a single sample in a study of PD-1 blockade in classical Hodgkin lymphoma. Relapse was seen in all patients after autologous stem cell transplantation, and brentuximab vedotin exposure was variable. Method: immunoSEQ multiplex PCR; TCRdb's copy keeps in-frame clones and lacks some. Here the sample spans approximately 51,000 clones, approximately 73% being singletons. Material: peripheral blood mononuclear cells (PBMCs), obtained before the second cycle of nivolumab. The receptor source for this set is a human donor with classical Hodgkin lymphoma.

Only one count was recorded for this clone. The chain couples TRBV7-9 to TRBJ2-2; D gene ambiguous. V lost 3 bases and J 1 base, leaving 9 bases between the germline ends. This CDR3 contains 15 residues. CDR1 and CDR2 (germline): SEHNR, FQNEAQ (reference sequence). The DNA of the CDR3 is TGTGCCAGCAGCTTTACCGGTGAGAACACCGGGGAGCTGTTTTTT. As protein: CASSFTGENTGELFF.

The chain combines TRBV6-5 with TRBJ1-2; D gene unclear. Trimming removed 6 bases at V and 4 bases at J, with 15 bases between. The CDR3 loop spans 14 amino acids. The V gene's germline CDR1 is MNHEY and CDR2 SVGAGI. In DNA form, the CDR3 reads TGTGCCAGCAGCCTACTAGGGCCGAGCTATGGCTACACCTTC. Protein product: CASSLLGPSYGYTF.

This clone has a single count. The same CDR3 also results from other DNA sequences found in this sample. The rearrangement joins TRBV27 to TRBJ1-1; D ambiguous. Per the germline V gene, CDR1 is MNHEY and CDR2 is SMNVEV (reference sequence). The CDR3 extends over 14 amino acids. V was shortened by 2 bases and J by 0 bases, with 7 bases between the two germline ends. The CDR3 sequence is CASSLGRMNTEAFF. The CDR3 bases are TGTGCCAGCAGTTTAGGACGGATGAACACTGAAGCTTTCTTT.

V gene TRBV28 combines with J gene TRBJ2-1; 12 nucleotides align to TRBD1. CDR1 and CDR2 from the germline V gene are MDHEN and SYDVKM. The junction had 9 bases not matched to a gene; V was cut back by 7 bases and J by 8 bases. The CDR3 spans 15 residues. In DNA, the CDR3 is TGTGCCAGCAAAAAAACGGGACAGGGGGCCGATGAGCAGTTCTTC. Amino acids: CASKKTGQGADEQFF. The full variable domain, with the rest looked up from reference TRBV28 and TRBJ2-1, is DVKVTQSSRYLVKRTGEKVFLECVQDMDHENMFWYRQDPGLGLRLIYFSYDVKMKEKGDIPEGYSVSREKKERFSLILESASTNQTSMYLCASKKTGQGADEQFFGPGTRLTVL.

This clone turned up a few times. Other nucleotide sequences from this sample produce the same CDR3. The V gene is TRBV6-1, the J gene TRBJ1-1; a possible D gene is TRBD1 (6 bases). This CDR3 has 13 amino acids. Trimming pared 6 bases from V and 0 bases from J, leaving 8 bases between. The germline CDR1 and CDR2 sequences are MNHNS and SASEGT. The CDR3 DNA sequence: TGTGCCAGCAGAGCAGGGGTGAACACTGAAGCTTTCTTT. Its protein is CASRAGVNTEAFF.

The J gene is TRBJ2-1, the V gene TRBV7-9; TRBD1 matches at 8 bases. J was trimmed by 4 bases and V by 7 bases; bases with no gene match: 6. The CDR3 is 14 amino acids. Germline loops: CDR1 SEHNR, CDR2 FQNEAQ (reference sequence). The CDR3 DNA reads as TGTGCCAGCATGAGGACAGGGATTTACAATGAGCAGTTCTTC. This gives the protein CASMRTGIYNEQFF.

The rearrangement links TRBV7-9 to TRBJ2-7; weak D call: TRBD1 (5 bases). Germline V gene data show CDR1 as SEHNR and CDR2 as FQNEAQ (reference sequence). The V end lost 8 bases, the J end lost 3 bases, and 11 bases lay between the germline ends. This CDR3 comprises 12 residues. The CDR3 spells CASGDRGYEQYF. CDR3 bases: TGTGCCAGCGGGGATAGGGGCTACGAGCAGTACTTC.